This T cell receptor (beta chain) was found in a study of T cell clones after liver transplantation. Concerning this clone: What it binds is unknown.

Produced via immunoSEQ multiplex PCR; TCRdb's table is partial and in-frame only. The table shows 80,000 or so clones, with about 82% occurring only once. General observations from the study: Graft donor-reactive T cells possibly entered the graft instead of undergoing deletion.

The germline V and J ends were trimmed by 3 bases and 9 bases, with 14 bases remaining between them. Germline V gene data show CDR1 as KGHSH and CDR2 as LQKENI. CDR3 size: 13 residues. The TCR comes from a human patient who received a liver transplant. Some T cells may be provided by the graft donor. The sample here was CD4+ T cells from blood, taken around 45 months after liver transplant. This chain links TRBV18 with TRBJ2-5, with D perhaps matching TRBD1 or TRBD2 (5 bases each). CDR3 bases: TGTGCCAGCTCACCTGGGACGCCTGGAGCCCAGTACTTC. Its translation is CASSPGTPGAQYF.